The 3 T cell receptor beta chains listed next were all sequenced from one sample in a study of blood T cell repertoires in COVID-19. TCRdb keeps only in-frame clones here, not all; method: immunoSEQ multiplex PCR. The sample shows around 170,000 clones, 65% to 90% of them seen only once. The specimen was peripheral blood. The receptors were gathered from a man in his fifties with active or convalescent COVID-19.

This clone is a singleton in its sample. This rearrangement joins TRBV11-2 to TRBJ2-1; no reliable D call. The germline CDR1 and CDR2 sequences are SGHAT and FQNNGV. The V gene lost 3 bases and the J gene lost 10 bases, with 13 bases spanning the gap. The CDR3 has 13 amino acids. The CDR3 bases are TGTGCCAGCAGCTTCTGGCGGTCGGAGGAGCAGTTCTTC. This gives the protein CASSFWRSEEQFF.

The chain uses TRBV14 and TRBJ2-3; 9 nucleotides line up with TRBD2. Germline loops: CDR1 SGHDN, CDR2 FVKESK. V trimming: 5 bases; J trimming: 0 bases; junction bases outside the gene matches: 9. The CDR3 loop spans 17 amino acids. The CDR3 region is CASSIIAGASSTDTQYF. The CDR3 DNA is TGTGCCAGCAGCATAATAGCGGGAGCGTCTAGCACAGATACGCAGTATTTT.

V is TRBV5-4 and J is TRBJ1-1, with D tentatively TRBD1 (5 bases). The CDR3 runs to 16 residues. V gave up 4 bases and J gave up 3 bases, with 19 bases separating them. The germline V gene encodes CDR1 SGHNT and CDR2 YYREEE (reference sequence). This CDR3 is CASSPGSPGEYTEAFF. CDR3 DNA sequence: TGTGCCAGCAGCCCCGGGTCCCCGGGGGAGTACACTGAAGCTTTCTTT.